These 10 T cell receptor beta chains share one sample of origin, sequenced in a study of cytomegalovirus exposure and HLA in healthy donors. Both 60 Vbeta primers and 13 Jbeta primers went into the PCR. The data were produced by immunoSEQ multiplex PCR, yet TCRdb's version contains in-frame clones alone and is incomplete. The sample has some 140,000 clones, about 80% seen once. The sample consisted of PBMCs. The receptors derive from a man aged 25 to 45 in good health and CMV-seronegative.

In regard to this clone: Other DNA sequences within the sample encode an identical CDR3. The chain carries TRBV6-5 and TRBJ1-1; 9 bases are shared with TRBD1. V gave up 5 bases and J gave up 4 bases; unmatched junction bases: 5. Looked up from germline, CDR1 is MNHEY and CDR2 is SVGAGI. The CDR3 runs to 14 residues. CDR3 in DNA: TGTGCCAGCAGTCCCGGGACAGGGCGCACTGAAGCTTTCTTT. Protein sequence: CASSPGTGRTEAFF.

The V gene is TRBV19, the J gene TRBJ1-2; D not resolved. Germline loops: CDR1 LNHDA, CDR2 SQIVND (reference sequence). The CDR3 consists of 13 residues. The germline V and J ends were trimmed by 3 bases and 5 bases, with 10 bases remaining between them. The CDR3 DNA follows: TGTGCCAGTAGTATTGAACAAGCGTATGGCTACACCTTC. It yields the protein CASSIEQAYGYTF.

This clone was counted only a few times. This chain uses TRBV29-1 with TRBJ1-1; D is undetermined. V was trimmed by 5 bases and J by 0 bases, leaving 16 bases between them. Germline CDR1 SQVTM, CDR2 ANQGSEA. The CDR3 sequence is 15 residues long. The CDR3 sequence: CSVRLSSNLNTEAFF. The CDR3 DNA reads as TGCAGCGTTCGTTTATCGAGCAACTTGAACACTGAAGCTTTCTTT.

This clone was observed a handful of times. V and J are TRBV5-6 and TRBJ2-4; TRBD2 is a possible D gene (6 bases). CDR1 SGHDT and CDR2 YYEEEE come from the germline V gene. Trimming cost V 1 base and J 3 bases, with 8 bases left between them. This CDR3 comprises 14 residues. In DNA form, the CDR3 reads TGTGCCAGCAGCTTGAAGGGAGGCAAAAACATTCAGTACTTC. This gives the protein CASSLKGGKNIQYF.

The rearrangement uses TRBV28 and TRBJ1-4; D gene unclear. In germline, CDR1 is MDHEN, CDR2 SYDVKM. The CDR3 contains 11 residues. Trimming removed 8 bases at V and 6 bases at J, with 7 bases between. The CDR3 bases are TGTGCCAGCTCGGGGTATGAAAAACTGTTTTTT. This codes for CASSGYEKLFF. The variable domain in full, completed from reference TRBV28 and TRBJ1-4, reads DVKVTQSSRYLVKRTGEKVFLECVQDMDHENMFWYRQDPGLGLRLIYFSYDVKMKEKGDIPEGYSVSREKKERFSLILESASTNQTSMYLCASSGYEKLFFGSGTQLSVL.

The chain couples TRBV7-9 to TRBJ1-2, with a weak D call TRBD1 (6 bases). The CDR3 has 13 residues. Trimming took 1 base from V and 7 from J, leaving 10 bases between them. CDR1 SEHNR and CDR2 FQNEAQ come from the germline V gene (reference sequence). The CDR3: CASSLEGGSGYTF. For the CDR3, the DNA is TGTGCCAGCAGCTTAGAAGGGGGATCTGGCTACACCTTC.

Only a few counts were recorded for this clone. The genes are TRBV5-8 and TRBJ1-3; D is possibly TRBD1 (5 bases). The CDR3 contains 15 residues. V was shortened by 2 bases and J by 2 bases, with 11 bases between the two germline ends. CDR1 and CDR2 from the germline V gene are SGHTS and YDEGEE. CDR3 DNA sequence: TGTGCCAGCAGCTTTAGGGGATTACCTGGAAACACCATATATTTT. As protein: CASSFRGLPGNTIYF.

On this clone itself: Germline is not matched at one junction end, which may reflect a read error. This chain links TRBV5-6 with TRBJ1-2; 9 bases fit TRBD1. The germline V gene encodes CDR1 SGHDT and CDR2 YYEEEE. This CDR3 has 12 amino acids. The CDR3 spells CASSLGQGGVLF. The CDR3 DNA reads TGTGCCAGCAGCTTGGGACAGGGGGGCGTCCTATTC.

CDR3 region: CASSIGQGAWEQFF. The DNA of the CDR3 is TGTGCCAGTAGTATTGGGCAGGGGGCTTGGGAGCAGTTCTTC. The rearrangement links TRBV19 to TRBJ2-1; 8 nucleotides agree with TRBD1. The ends lost 3 bases at V and 10 bases at J; junction bases unmatched: 8. Germline CDR1 LNHDA, CDR2 SQIVND (reference sequence). There are 14 residues in the CDR3.

The rearrangement uses TRBV11-2 and TRBJ1-3; D is unresolved. Germline V gives CDR1 SGHAT, CDR2 FQNNGV. Trimming removed 6 bases from V and 0 bases from J, with 6 bases in between. The CDR3 is 13 amino acids. The DNA for the CDR3 is TGTGCCAGCAGACACGTCTCTGGAAACACCATATATTTT. Translated, it gives CASRHVSGNTIYF.